This entry lists 25 T cell receptor beta chains sequenced from one sample in a study of T cell clonality in common variable immunodeficiency. The protocol was immunoSEQ multiplex PCR, while the TCRdb copy is restricted to in-frame clones and leaves out a portion. Recorded here are roughly 58,000 clones, none singletons. The material sequenced was peripheral blood mononuclear cells. The receptors derive from a person aged 18 to 69 in good health.

This clone was recorded at least ten times. The read halts 3 residues ahead of the CDR3 end, with the missing end drawn from the germline J gene. The genes are TRBV7-6 and TRBJ2-1; D is undetermined. Trimming pared 5 bases from V and 4 bases from J, leaving 12 bases between. The CDR3 length is 14 residues. Germline V gene data show CDR1 as SGHVS and CDR2 as FNYEAQ. The CDR3 here is CASSEVGLYNEQFF. The covered CDR3 bases are TGTGCCAGCAGCGAAGTCGGGTTATACAATGAG. Variable domain in full (rest from reference TRBV7-6 and TRBJ2-1): GAGVSQSPRYKVTKRGQDVALRCDPISGHVSLYWYRQALGQGPEFLTYFNYEAQQDKSGLPNDRFSAERPEGSISTLTIQRTEQRDSAMYRCASSEVGLYNEQFFGPGTRLTVL.

This clone has ten or more counts. The sequence runs out 3 residues before the end of the CDR3; the remainder is reconstructed from the germline J gene. J is TRBJ2-1 and V is TRBV10-3; D not resolved. The CDR3 runs 13 residues. CDR1 and CDR2 from the germline V gene are ENHRY and SYGVKD. Trimming cost V 6 bases and J 2 bases, with 8 bases left between them. The CDR3 bases that were read are TGTGCCATCAGAGGGTTCACCTACAATGAG. It encodes CAIRGFTYNE. The whole CDR3 protein reads CAIRGFTYNEQFF.

This clone came up many times. The CDR3 spells CASSYSRVWSETQYF. CDR3 DNA (partial): TGTGCCAGCAGTTACAGCAGGGTATGGTCAGAGACC. This chain joins TRBV6-2 or TRBV6-3 and TRBJ2-5; tentative D call: TRBD1 (5 bases). The read comes to an end 3 residues before the CDR3 does, leaving the germline J gene to fill in the end. Between the trimmed V and J ends, which lost 2 bases and 4 bases, there was a span of 14 bases. Germline CDR1 MNHEY, CDR2 SVGEGT. The CDR3 runs 15 residues.

This clone was found many times. The DNA ends 3 residues before the CDR3 does, and the rest of the CDR3 is filled in from the germline J gene. The J gene is TRBJ2-7, the V gene TRBV24-1, with TRBD1 identical over 9 bases. The CDR3 consists of 15 residues. V was clipped by 5 bases and J by 2 bases; unmatched bases: 6. Looked up from germline, CDR1 is KGHDR and CDR2 is SFDVKD. CDR3 residues: CATSGVTGGTYEQYF. The CDR3 DNA, read in part, is TGTGCCACCAGTGGCGTAACAGGGGGCACCTACGAG.

There are many counts of this clone. The missing CDR3 end, 3 residues past where the read stops, is filled in from the germline J gene. This chain uses TRBV5-1 with TRBJ1-1; TRBD1 aligns across 10 bases. The CDR3 extends over 14 amino acids. The germline V gene has CDR1 SGHRS and CDR2 YFSETQ. The V and J ends lost 3 bases and 2 bases, in that order; junction bases with no gene match: 1. The CDR3 spells CASSSTGGNTEAFF. CDR3 DNA (partial): TGCGCCAGCAGCTCGACAGGGGGCAACACTGAA.

This clone was seen more than once but under ten times. The CDR3 is cut off 3 residues early in the read; its end comes from the germline J gene. The chain is built from TRBV2 and TRBJ2-2, with D possibly matching TRBD2 (5 bases). The CDR3 sequence is 13 residues long. Germline assignment: CDR1 SNHLY and CDR2 FYNNEI. CDR3 bases read: TGTGCGTCCGTGGACTTCCCCGCCGGGGAG. This codes for CASVDFPAGE. Given in full, the CDR3 is CASVDFPAGELFF.

This clone was counted ten times or more. The CDR3 extends 3 residues past the end of the read, so its final part is completed from the germline J gene. The V and J genes are TRBV29-1 and TRBJ2-3; TRBD2 aligns across 10 bases. CDR3 size: 14 residues. From germline, CDR1 is SQVTM and CDR2 ANQGSEA. Germline trimming cut 4 bases from V and 5 bases from J; bases unmatched to any gene: 6. CDR3 region: CSVAQAGGIDTQYF. CDR3 bases read: TGCAGCGTTGCCCAAGCGGGAGGGATAGATACG.

This clone has ten or more counts. The CDR3 is cut off 3 residues early in the read; its end comes from the germline J gene. The J gene is TRBJ2-2, the V gene TRBV5-1; 15 bases align to TRBD2. V lost 4 bases, J lost 7 bases, and 5 bases stayed unmatched. This CDR3 contains 16 residues. Per germline, CDR1 SGHRS and CDR2 YFSETQ. Partial CDR3 DNA: TGCGCCAGCAGCCCGGGACTAGCGGGAGGAATCGGGGAG. Its protein product is CASSPGLAGGIGE. The entire CDR3 reads CASSPGLAGGIGELFF.

In its sample, this clone was seen many times. The CDR3 end falls 3 residues outside the read, so it is completed with the germline J gene. V usage is TRBV4-2 and J usage is TRBJ2-5; D not certain. The CDR3 consists of 15 residues. V lost 0 bases and J lost 1, with 9 bases in between. The germline V gene has CDR1 LGHNA and CDR2 YNFKEQ. The chain's CDR3 is CASSQDGNGQETQYF. Partial CDR3 DNA: TGTGCCAGCAGCCAAGATGGTAACGGCCAAGAGACC.

This clone has at least ten counts. The observed sequence ends 3 residues before the CDR3 terminus, with the missing tail filled in from the germline J gene. This chain links TRBV5-1 with TRBJ2-3; TRBD1 agrees at 11 bases. Trimming removed 3 bases from V and 5 bases from J; junction bases left unmatched: 8. Germline V CDR1 and CDR2: SGHRS, YFSETQ. This CDR3 comprises 16 residues. The chain's CDR3 is CASSSPDRGLVDTQYF. The sequenced part of the CDR3 DNA is TGCGCCAGCAGCTCACCGGACAGGGGGCTTGTAGATACG.

This clone was seen at least ten times. The read ends 3 residues before the CDR3 terminus; that terminus is restored from the germline J gene. The chain uses TRBV30 and TRBJ1-2, with a weak D call TRBD1 (5 bases). Germline CDR1 and CDR2: GTSNPN and SVGIG (reference sequence). CDR3 length: 12 amino acids. V gave up 0 bases and J gave up 7 bases, with 9 bases separating them. CDR3 sequence reads: CAWSVRGFGYTF. CDR3 bases read: TGTGCCTGGAGTGTACGGGGGTTTGGC.

This clone was seen only a few times. The CDR3 end falls 3 residues outside the read, so it is completed with the germline J gene. The chain links TRBV2 to TRBJ1-1; possible D gene TRBD1, 5 bases. There are 13 residues in the CDR3. The V gene lost 7 bases and the J gene lost 6 bases, with 15 bases spanning the gap. CDR1 and CDR2 from the germline V gene are SNHLY and FYNNEI. This CDR3 is CASTRGRVPEAFF. The CDR3 DNA, read in part, is TGTGCCAGCACCCGGGGGAGGGTCCCTGAA.

This clone has a count of ten or more. The CDR3 end falls 3 residues outside the read, so it is completed with the germline J gene. This rearrangement joins TRBV19 to TRBJ2-1; tentative D call: TRBD1 (6 bases). The CDR3 loop spans 13 amino acids. CDR1 and CDR2 (germline): LNHDA, SQIVND (reference sequence). Trimming removed 7 bases from V and 5 bases from J, with 12 bases in between. The part of the CDR3 DNA that was read is TGTGCCAGTATTGGACAGTCACACAATGAG. It specifies CASIGQSHNE. Given in full, the CDR3 is CASIGQSHNEQFF.

In this sample, this clone turned up many times. The read stops 3 residues short of the end of the CDR3; the missing end is completed from the germline J gene. The chain employs TRBV19 and TRBJ2-3; possibly TRBD2 for D (6 bases). From germline, CDR1 is LNHDA and CDR2 SQIVND (reference sequence). Trimming shortened V by 5 bases and J by 2 bases, and 17 bases separated the two germline ends. The CDR3 contains 16 residues. The sequenced CDR3 bases are TGTGCCAGTAGTTTTGGGACTTCCGTAGTCACAGATACG. This codes for CASSFGTSVVTDT. The full CDR3 sequence reads CASSFGTSVVTDTQYF. The whole variable domain, filled in from reference TRBV19 and TRBJ2-3, reads DGGITQSPKYLFRKEGQNVTLSCEQNLNHDAMYWYRQDPGQGLRLIYYSQIVNDFQKGDIAEGYSVSREKKESFPLTVTSAQKNPTAFYLCASSFGTSVVTDTQYFGPGTRLTVL.

This clone appeared many times. The read ends 3 residues early relative to the CDR3; the germline J gene fills the gap. The gene calls are TRBV7-8 and TRBJ1-4; TRBD1 aligns across 10 bases. The CDR3 is 15 residues long. The junction had 6 bases not matched to a gene; V was cut back by 7 bases and J by 4 bases. The germline gives CDR1 SGHVS, CDR2 FQNEAQ. The CDR3 region is CASKDRGSLNEKLFF. The sequenced CDR3 bases are TGTGCCAGCAAGGACAGGGGGTCTCTTAATGAAAAA.

This clone was detected ten times or more. Read data end 3 residues before the CDR3 end; the end is taken from the germline J gene. The rearrangement joins TRBV20-1 to TRBJ2-7; 7 positions agree with TRBD1. The germline V gene encodes CDR1 DFQATT and CDR2 SNEGSKA (reference sequence). Losses at the gene ends were 1 base for V and 4 bases for J; bases not matched to a gene: 10. The CDR3 is 15 residues long. CDR3 in amino acids: CSARGGQGGSYEQYF. The covered CDR3 bases are TGCAGTGCTAGAGGGGGCCAAGGGGGCTCTTACGAG.

This clone was seen ten or more times. The DNA ends 3 residues before the CDR3 does, and the rest of the CDR3 is filled in from the germline J gene. This sequence joins TRBV19 and TRBJ2-7; 9 bases fit TRBD2. J lost 4 bases, V lost 2 bases, and 0 bases had no gene match. CDR1 is LNHDA, CDR2 SQIVND, per germline (reference sequence). The length of the CDR3 is 13 residues. Incomplete CDR3 DNA: TGTGCCAGTAGTATAAGCGGGAGGTACGAG. It encodes CASSISGRYE. The CDR3, in full, reads CASSISGRYEQYF.

This clone was recorded at least ten times. The DNA ends 3 residues before the CDR3 does, and the rest of the CDR3 is filled in from the germline J gene. This rearrangement joins TRBV6-2 or TRBV6-3 to TRBJ2-3; TRBD1 might be the D (5 bases). Germline loops: CDR1 MNHEY, CDR2 SVGEGT. The CDR3 is made up of 15 amino acids. Trimming took 6 bases from V and 0 from J, leaving 13 bases between them. Incomplete CDR3 DNA: TGTGCCAGCAGAAAATTCACAGGAAGCACAGATACG. It yields the protein CASRKFTGSTDT. The CDR3, in full, reads CASRKFTGSTDTQYF.

In this sample, this clone turned up many times. The missing CDR3 end, 3 residues past where the read stops, is filled in from the germline J gene. The gene calls are TRBV20-1 and TRBJ1-1, with 7 bases fitting TRBD1. The trim removed 6 bases at V and 7 bases at J, leaving 5 bases unmatched. Germline V gives CDR1 DFQATT, CDR2 SNEGSKA (reference sequence). The CDR3 spans 11 residues. The sequenced CDR3 bases are TGCAGTGCCCGGGGACAGATTGAA. Amino acids: CSARGQIE. The CDR3 in its entirety is CSARGQIEAFF.

This clone came up many times. With the read ending 3 residues before the CDR3 end, the germline J gene is used to fill in that end. This chain connects TRBV20-1 to TRBJ2-3; D is unresolved. Germline V CDR1 and CDR2: DFQATT, SNEGSKA (reference sequence). Trimming removed 2 bases at V and 4 bases at J, with 19 bases between. The CDR3 contains 16 residues. Partial CDR3 DNA: TGCAGTGCTAGAAGTATAAGGCTAGGTTCCGCAGATACG. It codes for CSARSIRLGSADT. The CDR3 as a whole reads CSARSIRLGSADTQYF.

This clone was detected many times. Sequencing ends 3 residues short of the CDR3 end; the germline J gene provides the rest. The chain carries TRBV5-1 and TRBJ2-7; D not resolved. Per germline, CDR1 SGHRS and CDR2 YFSETQ. V was clipped by 2 bases and J by 0 bases, with 6 bases between them. The CDR3 runs to 13 residues. The CDR3 spells CASSFSNSYEQYF. The part of the CDR3 DNA that was read is TGCGCCAGCAGCTTTAGTAACTCCTACGAG.

This clone was seen ten or more times. The sequence runs out 3 residues before the end of the CDR3; the remainder is reconstructed from the germline J gene. The J gene is TRBJ2-2, the V gene TRBV29-1; 11 bases agree with TRBD2. This CDR3 has 18 amino acids. The V gene's germline CDR1 is SQVTM and CDR2 ANQGSEA. The V segment lost 5 bases and the J segment 5 bases; nucleotides outside the gene matches: 16. The part of the CDR3 DNA that was read is TGCAGCGTTAAGGGCACTAGCGGGAGTATGACATTGACCGGGGAG. Its translation: CSVKGTSGSMTLTGE. The full CDR3 reads CSVKGTSGSMTLTGELFF.

This clone has at least ten counts. The read falls 3 residues short of the CDR3 end, and the missing part is taken from the germline J gene. The V and J genes are TRBV30 and TRBJ1-1, with D unresolved. This CDR3 region has 15 residues. Trimming stripped 1 base from V and 3 bases from J, with 15 bases between. Germline CDR1 reads GTSNPN; CDR2 reads SVGIG (reference sequence). The CDR3: CAWSAQRVFDTEAFF. CDR3 DNA, as far as it was read: TGTGCCTGGAGTGCCCAGAGGGTGTTTGACACTGAA.

This clone was detected ten times or more. CDR3 in amino acids: CASSLGGTRAEQFF. CDR3 bases read: TGTGCCAGCAGTTTGGGGGGGACTAGAGCTGAG. This rearrangement joins TRBV28 to TRBJ2-1, with 8 bases fitting TRBD2. The read comes to an end 3 residues before the CDR3 does, leaving the germline J gene to fill in the end. The CDR3 is made up of 14 amino acids. Trimming at V came to 3 bases and at J to 9 bases, leaving 7 bases not matched to a gene. Germline CDR1 and CDR2: MDHEN and SYDVKM.

This clone was seen many times. The CDR3 is cut off 3 residues early in the read; its end comes from the germline J gene. The rearrangement uses TRBV20-1 and TRBJ2-6, with 7 bases fitting TRBD1. Germline-derived CDR1 and CDR2 are DFQATT and SNEGSKA (reference sequence). The CDR3 runs 16 residues. V dropped 6 bases and J dropped 0; count of bases not matched to a gene: 8. The sequenced part of the CDR3 DNA is TGCAGTGCAAGGGACAGCGGTCCCTCTGGGGCCAACGTC. Translating gives CSARDSGPSGANV. The complete CDR3 protein is CSARDSGPSGANVLTF.